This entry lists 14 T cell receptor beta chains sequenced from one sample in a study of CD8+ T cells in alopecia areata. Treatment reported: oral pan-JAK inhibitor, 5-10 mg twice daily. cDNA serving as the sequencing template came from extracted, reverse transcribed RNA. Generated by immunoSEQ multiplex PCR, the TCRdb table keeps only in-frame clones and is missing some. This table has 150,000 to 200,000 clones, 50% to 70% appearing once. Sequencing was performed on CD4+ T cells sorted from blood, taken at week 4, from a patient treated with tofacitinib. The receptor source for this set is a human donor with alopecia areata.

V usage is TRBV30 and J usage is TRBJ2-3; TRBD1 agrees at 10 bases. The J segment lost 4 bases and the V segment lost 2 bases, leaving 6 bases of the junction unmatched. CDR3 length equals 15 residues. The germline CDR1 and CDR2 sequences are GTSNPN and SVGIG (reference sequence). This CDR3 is CAWSRWTGGSDTQYF. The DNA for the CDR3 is TGTGCCTGGAGTAGGTGGACAGGGGGATCAGATACGCAGTATTTT.

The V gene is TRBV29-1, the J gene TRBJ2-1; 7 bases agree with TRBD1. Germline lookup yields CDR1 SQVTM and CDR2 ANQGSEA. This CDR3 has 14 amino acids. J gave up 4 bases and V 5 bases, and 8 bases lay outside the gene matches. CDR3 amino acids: CSVRRQGSYNEQFF. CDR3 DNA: TGCAGCGTTCGGAGACAGGGCTCTTACAATGAGCAGTTCTTC.

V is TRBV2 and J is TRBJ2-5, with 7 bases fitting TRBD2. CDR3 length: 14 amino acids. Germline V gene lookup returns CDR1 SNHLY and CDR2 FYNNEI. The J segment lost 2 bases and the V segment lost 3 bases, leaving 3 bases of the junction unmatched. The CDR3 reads CASSEGGGQETQYF. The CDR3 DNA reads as TGTGCCAGCAGTGAGGGCGGGGGACAAGAGACCCAGTACTTC. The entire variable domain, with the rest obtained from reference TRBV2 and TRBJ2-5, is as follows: EPEVTQTPSHQVTQMGQEVILRCVPISNHLYFYWYRQILGQKVEFLVSFYNNEISEKSEIFDDQFSVERPDGSNFTLKIRSTKLEDSAMYFCASSEGGGQETQYFGPGTRLLVL.

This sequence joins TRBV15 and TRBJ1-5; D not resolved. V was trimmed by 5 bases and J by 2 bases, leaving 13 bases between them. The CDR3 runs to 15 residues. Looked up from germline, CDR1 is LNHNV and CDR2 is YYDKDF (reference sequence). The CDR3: CATSPRWAGNQPQHF. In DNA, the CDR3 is TGTGCCACCAGCCCCCGATGGGCTGGCAATCAGCCCCAGCATTTT.

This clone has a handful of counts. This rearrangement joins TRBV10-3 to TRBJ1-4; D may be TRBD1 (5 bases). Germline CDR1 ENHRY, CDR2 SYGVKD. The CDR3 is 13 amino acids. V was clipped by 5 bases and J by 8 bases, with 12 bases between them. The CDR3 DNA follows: TGTGCCATCAGTCGGGGGGTAGAGGAAAAACTGTTTTTT. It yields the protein CAISRGVEEKLFF.

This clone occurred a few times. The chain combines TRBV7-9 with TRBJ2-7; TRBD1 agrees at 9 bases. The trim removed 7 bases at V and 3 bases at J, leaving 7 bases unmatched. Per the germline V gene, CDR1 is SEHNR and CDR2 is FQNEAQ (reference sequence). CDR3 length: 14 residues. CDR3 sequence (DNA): TGTGCCAGCAAGGGACAGGGTGGTAGCTACGAGCAGTACTTC. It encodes CASKGQGGSYEQYF.

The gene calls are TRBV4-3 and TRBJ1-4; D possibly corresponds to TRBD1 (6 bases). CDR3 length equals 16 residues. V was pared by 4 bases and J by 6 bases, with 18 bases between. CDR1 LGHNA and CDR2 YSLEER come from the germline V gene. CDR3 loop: CASSRRQAIGDEKLFF. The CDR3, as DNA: TGCGCCAGCAGCCGACGACAGGCAATCGGGGATGAAAAACTGTTTTTT.

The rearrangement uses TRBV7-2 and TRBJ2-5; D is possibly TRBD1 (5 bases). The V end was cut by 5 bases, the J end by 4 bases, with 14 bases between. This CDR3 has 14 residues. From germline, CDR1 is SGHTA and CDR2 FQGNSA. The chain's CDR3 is CASSQWGAAETQYF. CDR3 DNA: TGTGCCAGCAGCCAGTGGGGCGCGGCAGAGACCCAGTACTTC. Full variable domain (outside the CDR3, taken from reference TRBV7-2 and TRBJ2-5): GAGVSQSPSNKVTEKGKDVELRCDPISGHTALYWYRQSLGQGLEFLIYFQGNSAPDKSGLPSDRFSAERTGGSVSTLTIQRTQQEDSAVYLCASSQWGAAETQYFGPGTRLLVL.

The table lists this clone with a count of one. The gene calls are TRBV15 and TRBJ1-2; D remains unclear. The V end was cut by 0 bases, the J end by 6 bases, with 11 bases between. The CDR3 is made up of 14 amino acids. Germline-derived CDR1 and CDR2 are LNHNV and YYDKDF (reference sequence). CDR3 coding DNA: TGTGCCACCAGCAGAGATATCGTCGTTAATGGCTACACCTTC. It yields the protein CATSRDIVVNGYTF.

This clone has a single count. The CDR3 reads CASSEDRLQETQYF. In DNA form, the CDR3 reads TGTGCCAGCAGTGAAGACAGATTGCAAGAGACCCAGTACTTC. The chain is built from TRBV25-1 and TRBJ2-5, with a weak D call TRBD1 (5 bases). Germline CDR1 and CDR2: MGHDK and SYGVNS. CDR3 length: 14 residues. V was cut by 2 bases and J by 2 bases, with 9 bases left in between.

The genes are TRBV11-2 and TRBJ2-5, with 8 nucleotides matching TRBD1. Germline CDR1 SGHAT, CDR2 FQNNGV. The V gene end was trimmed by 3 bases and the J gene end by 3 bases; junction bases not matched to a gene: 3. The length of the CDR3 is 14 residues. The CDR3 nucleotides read TGTGCCAGCAGCTTCAACAGGGGGAAAGAGACCCAGTACTTC. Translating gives CASSFNRGKETQYF.

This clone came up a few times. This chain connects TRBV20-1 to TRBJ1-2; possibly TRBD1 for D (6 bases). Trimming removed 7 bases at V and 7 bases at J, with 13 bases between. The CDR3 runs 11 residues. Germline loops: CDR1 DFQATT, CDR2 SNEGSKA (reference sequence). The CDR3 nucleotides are TGCAGTGTAACAGGGACGGGTGGCTACACCTTC. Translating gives CSVTGTGGYTF.

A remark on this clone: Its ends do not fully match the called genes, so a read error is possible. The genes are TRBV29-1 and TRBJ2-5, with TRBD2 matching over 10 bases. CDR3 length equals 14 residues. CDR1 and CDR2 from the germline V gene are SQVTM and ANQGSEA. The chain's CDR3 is CSVGPGLAGEAQYF. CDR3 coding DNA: TGCAGCGTTGGACCGGGGCTAGCGGGAGAGGCCCAGTACTTC.

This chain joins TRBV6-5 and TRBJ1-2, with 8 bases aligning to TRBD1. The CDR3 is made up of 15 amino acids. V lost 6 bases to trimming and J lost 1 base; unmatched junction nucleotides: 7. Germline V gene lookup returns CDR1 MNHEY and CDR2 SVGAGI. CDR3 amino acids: CASRLTGGSNYGYTF. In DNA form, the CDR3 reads TGTGCCAGCAGACTTACAGGGGGGAGTAACTATGGCTACACCTTC.